One sample yielded the 20 T cell receptor beta chains listed below, sequenced in a study of cytomegalovirus exposure and HLA in healthy donors. Vbeta (60) and Jbeta (13) primers were used in the PCR. Here immunoSEQ multiplex PCR was the method, and the copy in TCRdb shows in-frame clones only, minus some. Of some 130,000 clones listed, roughly 80% are singletons. The sample comprised PBMCs. Every receptor here comes from a man younger than 40 in good health and CMV-seronegative.

The V and J genes are TRBV13 and TRBJ1-2; D is ambiguous. Trimming stripped 0 bases from V and 5 bases from J, with 13 bases between. Looked up from germline, CDR1 is PRHDT and CDR2 is FYEKMQ (reference sequence). There are 15 residues in the CDR3. CDR3 amino acids: CASSLGPTLRYGYTF. CDR3 nucleotide sequence: TGTGCCAGCAGCTTAGGCCCCACTTTGAGGTATGGCTACACCTTC.

Note on this clone: At one end the junction does not follow the germline gene, possibly because of a read error. The chain is built from TRBV7-7 and TRBJ2-2; D unresolved. This CDR3 is 14 amino acids long. From germline, CDR1 is SSHAT and CDR2 FNYEAQ (reference sequence). The CDR3 reads CASSLSGATGELFF. CDR3 coding DNA: TGTGCTAGCAGCTTGAGTGGAGCCACCGGGGAGCTGTTTTTT.

This clone was detected a few times. This chain links TRBV7-9 with TRBJ2-2, with TRBD2 matching over 8 bases. The J segment lost 6 bases and the V segment lost 3 bases, leaving 6 bases of the junction unmatched. CDR3 length: 15 residues. The germline CDR1 and CDR2 sequences are SEHNR and FQNEAQ (reference sequence). The CDR3 sequence is CASSLGAGGPGELFF. CDR3 coding DNA: TGTGCCAGCAGCTTGGGGGCGGGAGGACCCGGGGAGCTGTTTTTT.

The rearrangement links TRBV2 to TRBJ1-4; the match to TRBD1 covers 7 bases. The germline V gene has CDR1 SNHLY and CDR2 FYNNEI. CDR3 length equals 13 residues. Trimming at V came to 7 bases and at J to 7 bases, leaving 6 bases not matched to a gene. CDR3 residues: CASTPPGGEKLFF. The CDR3 region has the DNA TGTGCCAGCACCCCCCCAGGGGGTGAAAAACTGTTTTTT.

The J gene is TRBJ2-1, the V gene TRBV19; 9 bases map to TRBD2. The CDR3 runs 17 residues. Germline values: CDR1 LNHDA, CDR2 SQIVND (reference sequence). After removal of 3 bases from V and 3 bases from J, the junction contained 9 bases not matched to a gene. DNA for the CDR3: TGTGCCAGTAGTATCAGAGGTACTAGCGGGCGCTACAATGAGCAGTTCTTC. It codes for CASSIRGTSGRYNEQFF.

V usage is TRBV6-1 and J usage is TRBJ1-1, with D tentatively TRBD1 (6 bases). Germline CDR1 and CDR2: MNHNS and SASEGT. V gave up 7 bases and J gave up 5 bases, with 17 bases separating them. The CDR3 spans 14 residues. This chain's CDR3 is CASTQWGLETEAFF. CDR3 nucleotides: TGTGCCAGCACACAGTGGGGGCTTGAAACTGAAGCTTTCTTT.

The rearrangement uses TRBV27 and TRBJ2-7; 10 nucleotides line up with TRBD2. V lost 5 bases and J lost 3; bases outside the gene matches: 13. Germline V gives CDR1 MNHEY, CDR2 SMNVEV (reference sequence). The CDR3 contains 17 residues. CDR3 coding DNA: TGTGCCAGCAGTACCCGCCCCCCTAGCGGGAGACTCTACGAGCAGTACTTC. This gives the protein CASSTRPPSGRLYEQYF.

This chain joins TRBV29-1 and TRBJ1-1, with 7 bases matching TRBD1. Germline assignment: CDR1 SQVTM and CDR2 ANQGSEA. Losses at the gene ends were 7 bases for V and 8 bases for J; bases not matched to a gene: 4. The CDR3 spans 10 residues. The CDR3 here is CSGYRGEAFF. As DNA, the CDR3 is TGCAGCGGGTACAGGGGAGAAGCTTTCTTT.

The chain combines TRBV5-6 with TRBJ2-2; D is perhaps TRBD1 (5 bases). V was cut by 0 bases and J by 1 base, with 10 bases left in between. CDR1 is SGHDT and CDR2 is YYEEEE in the germline V gene. This CDR3 comprises 16 residues. This CDR3 is CASSLVRQGNTGELFF. The CDR3 DNA is TGTGCCAGCAGCTTGGTGCGGCAGGGGAACACCGGGGAGCTGTTTTTT.

The V gene is TRBV27, the J gene TRBJ2-7; tentatively, D is TRBD2 (6 bases). CDR1 is MNHEY and CDR2 is SMNVEV in the germline V gene (reference sequence). This CDR3 contains 15 residues. The ends were cut back, 5 bases at V and 2 bases at J, with 16 bases in the middle. As DNA, the CDR3 is TGTGCCAGCAGTCCCCCGGGGAGGAGCGCCTACGAGCAGTACTTC. This encodes CASSPPGRSAYEQYF.

This rearrangement joins TRBV6-5 to TRBJ2-7, with 9 bases identical to TRBD1. With 2 bases clipped from V and 7 bases from J, the junction kept 6 bases outside the gene matches. CDR1 MNHEY and CDR2 SVGAGI come from the germline V gene. The CDR3 consists of 14 residues. CDR3 coding DNA: TGTGCCAGCAGTTACAAGGACAGGGGCAGAGAGCAGTACTTC. Translated, it gives CASSYKDRGREQYF.

This chain links TRBV25-1 with TRBJ2-1; possible D gene TRBD1, 6 bases. This CDR3 region has 14 residues. Germline lookup yields CDR1 MGHDK and CDR2 SYGVNS. V was trimmed by 4 bases and J by 9 bases, leaving 16 bases between them. CDR3 nucleotides: TGTGCCAGCAGTGGCGCCAAGGGGGTTAGTGAGCAGTTCTTC. Translation gives CASSGAKGVSEQFF. The whole variable domain, remainder taken from reference TRBV25-1 and TRBJ2-1, is EADIYQTPRYLVIGTGKKITLECSQTMGHDKMYWYQQDPGMELHLIHYSYGVNSTEKGDLSSESTVSRIRTEHFPLTLESARPSHTSQYLCASSGAKGVSEQFFGPGTRLTVL.

The CDR3 DNA reads as TGCGCCAGCAGCCAAGATGGCGGCAGGGCCAGAAGAAACTGGGTGCTGTTTTTT. Amino acid sequence: CASSQDGGRARRNWVLFF. This sequence joins TRBV4-1 and TRBJ1-4; possibly TRBD1 for D (5 bases). Germline CDR1 is MGHRA and CDR2 is YSYEKL. Trimming left V 0 bases short and J 14 bases short, with 28 bases between. This CDR3 has 18 residues.

The V gene is TRBV5-1, the J gene TRBJ2-7; no clear D gene. CDR1 and CDR2 from the germline V gene are SGHRS and YFSETQ. CDR3 size: 12 residues. The V and J ends lost 5 bases and 2 bases respectively, with 8 bases between them. Here the CDR3 DNA reads TGCGCCAGCAGGAGTTTTACCTACGAGCAGTACTTC. It specifies CASRSFTYEQYF.

J is TRBJ2-5 and V is TRBV2; possible D gene TRBD2, 6 bases. The DNA end lines up better with TRBJ2-7; the J call may be wrong. The CDR3 is 14 amino acids. Germline V lookup: CDR1 SNHLY, CDR2 FYNNEI. The CDR3 protein is CASSEGREIYEQYF. The CDR3 bases are TGTGCCAGCAGTGAAGGGCGGGAAATCTACGAGCAGTACTTC.

The chain is built from TRBV30 and TRBJ1-2; 7 bases line up with TRBD1. CDR3 length: 11 residues. Germline values: CDR1 GTSNPN, CDR2 SVGIG (reference sequence). Germline trimming cut 6 bases from V and 6 bases from J; bases unmatched to any gene: 4. As DNA, the CDR3 is TGTGCCTGTGACAGGGTGAATGGCTACACCTTC. Protein sequence: CACDRVNGYTF.

The V call is TRBV6-5, the J call TRBJ2-2, with no clear D. Between the trimmed V and J ends, which lost 4 bases and 7 bases, there was a span of 10 bases. The CDR3 is 13 residues long. The V gene's germline CDR1 is MNHEY and CDR2 SVGAGI. CDR3 DNA: TGTGCCAGCAGTTTGGCGGAGAACGGGGAGCTGTTTTTT. Its translation is CASSLAENGELFF.

This chain joins TRBV2 and TRBJ2-1, with D tentatively TRBD2 (6 bases). Germline values: CDR1 SNHLY, CDR2 FYNNEI. V gave up 3 bases and J gave up 6 bases, with 9 bases separating them. The CDR3 contains 13 residues. CDR3 loop: CASSERDCNEQFF. DNA for the CDR3: TGTGCCAGCAGTGAGCGGGACTGCAATGAGCAGTTCTTC.

The CDR3 DNA is TGTGCCAGCGGCAAGACTGGGACAGGGGGCGTGGAGACCCAGTACTTC. This codes for CASGKTGTGGVETQYF. The V call is TRBV28, the J call TRBJ2-5; 12 bases fit TRBD1. V shed 8 bases, J shed 5 bases, and the junction held 12 bases outside the gene matches. Germline CDR1 reads MDHEN; CDR2 reads SYDVKM. This CDR3 is built from 16 residues.

The J gene is TRBJ1-1, the V gene TRBV2; weak D call: TRBD1 (6 bases). The V gene lost 3 bases and the J gene lost 5 bases, with 13 bases spanning the gap. Germline values: CDR1 SNHLY, CDR2 FYNNEI. CDR3 length equals 14 residues. The CDR3 DNA is TGTGCCAGCAGTGACAAAGGGGGACGGACTGAAGCTTTCTTT. Residues: CASSDKGGRTEAFF.